Here is one TCR beta chain with its context. Its specificity is unknown. These data originate in a study of memory CD4+ T cells and cytomegalovirus serostatus. The sort gate was single viable CD3+CD4+CD8-CD45RO+ cells for memory CD4+ T cells. CMV serostatus came from serum IgG against pp150, pp28, p38, p52. Using immunoSEQ multiplex PCR, the repertoire was profiled, and TCRdb retains in-frame clones only, with some absent. The sample yields about 56,000 clones, more than 75% seen once. Findings and caveats of the study: The CMV-associated TCR signature appears largely within the CD4+ memory repertoire.

Germline V lookup: CDR1 KGHSH, CDR2 LQKENI. The CDR3 contains 13 residues. V lost 5 bases to trimming and J lost 4 bases, with 9 bases between them. V is TRBV18 and J is TRBJ1-3; no firm D call. The sequencing sample was made of memory CD4+ T cells from blood. This receptor was obtained from an adult in good health and CMV-seronegative. The CDR3 loop is CASSSDRGNTIYF. CDR3 DNA sequence: TGTGCCAGCTCATCCGACCGGGGAAACACCATATATTTT.